The 17 T cell receptor beta chains listed next were all sequenced from one sample in a study of technical replicates of blood from several donors. TCRdb's copy holds only in-frame clones and misses some; the assay was immunoSEQ multiplex PCR. The repertoire holds 82,000 or so clones, with roughly 95% as singletons. The specimen sequenced was T cells isolated from PBMCs. These receptors all stem from a human donor in good health.

The CDR3 sequence: CSAVRDTEAFF. In DNA, the CDR3 is TGCAGTGCTGTCAGGGACACTGAAGCTTTCTTT. The chain has TRBV20-1 and TRBJ1-1; perhaps TRBD1 as D (5 bases). Trimming stripped 5 bases from V and 3 bases from J, with 7 bases between. CDR3 length equals 11 residues. Per the germline V gene, CDR1 is DFQATT and CDR2 is SNEGSKA (reference sequence).

J is TRBJ2-7 and V is TRBV28; 10 nucleotides agree with TRBD2. Germline V lookup: CDR1 MDHEN, CDR2 SYDVKM. The CDR3 contains 12 residues. The CDR3 protein is CASSSSGLAGVV. DNA of the CDR3: TGTGCCAGCAGTTCCTCGGGCCTAGCGGGAGTGGTC.

The chain carries TRBV9 and TRBJ2-1; the D is unclear. V was clipped by 8 bases and J by 8 bases, with 20 bases between them. Germline CDR1 reads SGDLS; CDR2 reads YYNGEE. The CDR3 runs to 14 residues. The CDR3 region has the DNA TGTGCCAGAAATAGTAGAAAAGTGAGCGATGAGCAGTTCTTC. Translated, it gives CARNSRKVSDEQFF.

This sequence joins TRBV18 and TRBJ2-7; weak D call: TRBD2 (6 bases). V gave up 3 bases and J gave up 7 bases, with 16 bases separating them. The CDR3 is 14 residues long. The V gene's germline CDR1 is KGHSH and CDR2 LQKENI. CDR3 in amino acids: CASSPAELAREQYF. CDR3 nucleotides: TGTGCCAGCTCACCTGCAGAACTAGCTCGGGAGCAGTACTTC.

The J gene is TRBJ2-5, the V gene TRBV7-9; D remains ambiguous. This CDR3 is 11 amino acids long. V was trimmed by 3 bases and J by 5 bases, leaving 4 bases between them. Germline CDR1 is SEHNR and CDR2 is FQNEAQ (reference sequence). The CDR3 coding sequence is TGTGCCAGCAGCTTCTCCGAGACCCAGTACTTC. Translation gives CASSFSETQYF.

This clone was counted once. The gene calls are TRBV4-2 and TRBJ1-3; D might be TRBD1 (6 bases). Germline V gives CDR1 LGHNA, CDR2 YNFKEQ. V was cut by 4 bases and J by 0 bases, with 16 bases left in between. The CDR3 runs 17 residues. The CDR3 reads CASSPTYLGGSGNTIYF. CDR3 in DNA: TGTGCCAGCAGCCCTACGTATTTAGGGGGCTCTGGAAACACCATATATTTT.

The chain uses TRBV11-2 and TRBJ1-2; TRBD1 is a possible D gene (6 bases). From germline, CDR1 is SGHAT and CDR2 FQNNGV. CDR3 size: 12 residues. Trimming took 3 bases from V and 8 from J, leaving 10 bases between them. The CDR3 sequence: CASSFPTGGYTF. The CDR3 nucleotides read TGTGCCAGCAGCTTCCCCACAGGGGGCTACACCTTC. The complete variable domain, with remaining parts taken from reference TRBV11-2 and TRBJ1-2, reads EAGVAQSPRYKIIEKRQSVAFWCNPISGHATLYWYQQILGQGPKLLIQFQNNGVVDDSQLPKDRFSAERLKGVDSTLKIQPAKLEDSAVYLCASSFPTGGYTFGSGTRLTVV.

The chain joins TRBV27 to TRBJ2-3; unclear D gene. This CDR3 has 14 amino acids. Germline V lookup: CDR1 MNHEY, CDR2 SMNVEV (reference sequence). V was pared by 3 bases and J by 5 bases, with 12 bases between. CDR3 loop: CASSFRGGRDTQYF. CDR3 in DNA: TGTGCCAGCAGTTTTCGAGGTGGTAGAGATACGCAGTATTTT.

The rearrangement uses TRBV4-2 and TRBJ2-1; TRBD2 is a possible D gene (6 bases). The length of the CDR3 is 16 residues. CDR1 and CDR2 from the germline V gene are LGHNA and YNFKEQ. V shed 4 bases and J shed 5 bases, with 18 bases lying between them. CDR3 nucleotide sequence: TGTGCCAGCAGCCGCTTGGAGACGGGACTTAACAATGAGCAGTTCTTC. This gives the protein CASSRLETGLNNEQFF.

V is TRBV7-9 and J is TRBJ1-1; D perhaps matches TRBD1 (6 bases). Germline CDR1 reads SEHNR; CDR2 reads FQNEAQ (reference sequence). V gave up 5 bases and J gave up 3 bases, with 13 bases separating them. This CDR3 spans 14 amino acids. The CDR3 is CASSHQGRDTEAFF. In DNA, the CDR3 is TGTGCCAGCAGCCATCAGGGGAGGGACACTGAAGCTTTCTTT. Looking up the rest from reference TRBV7-9 and TRBJ1-1 gives the full variable domain: DTGVSQNPRHKITKRGQNVTFRCDPISEHNRLYWYRQTLGQGPEFLTYFQNEAQLEKSRLLSDRFSAERPKGSFSTLEIQRTEQGDSAMYLCASSHQGRDTEAFFGQGTRLTVV.

The CDR3 loop is CASTWDRATGELFF. DNA for the CDR3: TGTGCCAGCACCTGGGACAGGGCCACCGGGGAGCTGTTTTTT. The genes are TRBV6-5 and TRBJ2-2, with 9 positions matching TRBD1. The CDR3 contains 14 residues. V shed 7 bases and J 4 bases; nucleotides not matched to a gene: 4. CDR1 and CDR2 from the germline V gene are MNHEY and SVGAGI.

The chain joins TRBV9 to TRBJ2-7, with a possible D match to TRBD2 (5 bases). Trimming left V 0 bases short and J 1 base short, with 8 bases between. The CDR3 has 14 amino acids. Germline CDR1 is SGDLS and CDR2 is YYNGEE. CDR3 in amino acids: CASSVGELSYEQYF. As DNA, the CDR3 is TGTGCCAGCAGCGTAGGGGAGCTTTCCTACGAGCAGTACTTC. Full variable domain (outside the CDR3, taken from reference TRBV9 and TRBJ2-7): DSGVTQTPKHLITATGQRVTLRCSPRSGDLSVYWYQQSLDQGLQFLIQYYNGEERAKGNILERFSAQQFPDLHSELNLSSLELGDSALYFCASSVGELSYEQYFGPGTRLTVT.

V usage is TRBV27 and J usage is TRBJ2-3; 7 positions match TRBD2. Germline loops: CDR1 MNHEY, CDR2 SMNVEV (reference sequence). This CDR3 region has 14 residues. With 6 bases clipped from V and 2 bases from J, the junction kept 5 bases outside the gene matches. CDR3: CASRGGRNTDTQYF. Here the CDR3 DNA reads TGTGCCAGCAGAGGCGGGAGAAACACAGATACGCAGTATTTT.

This sequence joins TRBV5-1 and TRBJ2-1; 9 nucleotides agree with TRBD1. V was clipped by 2 bases and J by 4 bases; unmatched bases: 4. Germline assignment: CDR1 SGHRS and CDR2 YFSETQ. CDR3 length: 15 residues. This CDR3 reads CASSFRDREYNEQFF. CDR3 DNA sequence: TGCGCCAGCAGCTTCCGGGACAGGGAATACAATGAGCAGTTCTTC.

The CDR3 region is CAISDLDRDTEAFF. For the CDR3, the DNA is TGTGCCATCAGTGACCTGGACAGGGACACTGAAGCTTTCTTT. The chain joins TRBV10-3 to TRBJ1-1, with 8 bases identical to TRBD1. Germline lookup yields CDR1 ENHRY and CDR2 SYGVKD. J was trimmed by 3 bases and V by 3 bases; bases with no gene match: 3. CDR3 length: 14 residues.

The chain is built from TRBV28 and TRBJ2-7; 7 bases align to TRBD1. The germline CDR1 and CDR2 sequences are MDHEN and SYDVKM. Unmatched junction bases numbered 3, after V lost 4 bases and J lost 6 bases. This CDR3 contains 12 residues. Here the CDR3 DNA reads TGTGCCAGCAGTTCCGGACAGGTCGAGCAGTACTTC. This encodes CASSSGQVEQYF.

This chain connects TRBV7-8 to TRBJ2-1; TRBD2 matches 9 bases. The CDR3 covers 15 residues. J lost 5 bases, V lost 2 bases, and 4 bases had no gene match. Looked up from germline, CDR1 is SGHVS and CDR2 is FQNEAQ. The CDR3 here is CASSLNSGSHNEQFF. The CDR3 DNA reads as TGTGCCAGCAGCTTAAATAGCGGGAGCCACAATGAGCAGTTCTTC.